A single sample is the source of the 9 T cell receptor beta chains below, sequenced in a study of blood T cell repertoires in COVID-19 (dated by TCRdb to the early 2020s). Library generation was performed with the immunoSEQ multiplex PCR assay. TCRdb stores this immuneACCESS table with in-frame sequences only. Part of the clones is absent; in the studies checked, under half of the shortfall reflects unresolved V genes, and no reason is known for the rest. Within this sample are 440,000 or so clones, with 70% to 90% of them counted one time only. Roughly 1.5% of the sample rests with the top ten. The specimen was peripheral blood. These receptors were obtained from a woman between 40 and 55 years old with COVID-19, enrolled during active disease.

The chain couples TRBV9 to TRBJ1-1; D perhaps matches TRBD1 (6 bases). CDR1 and CDR2 from the germline V gene are SGDLS and YYNGEE. This CDR3 contains 16 residues. The germline V and J ends were trimmed by 0 bases and 0 bases, with 12 bases remaining between them. The chain's CDR3 is CASSVGGGALNTEAFF. CDR3 nucleotide sequence: TGTGCCAGCAGCGTAGGCGGGGGGGCATTGAACACTGAAGCTTTCTTT.

The DNA for the CDR3 is TGCGCCAGCAGCGCAGGGGGAAGGGGCTACACCTTC. Translating gives CASSAGGRGYTF. The rearrangement joins TRBV5-1 to TRBJ1-2, with 7 nucleotides matching TRBD1. CDR3 length: 12 amino acids. Germline lookup yields CDR1 SGHRS and CDR2 YFSETQ. The V gene end was trimmed by 4 bases and the J gene end by 8 bases; junction bases not matched to a gene: 5.

CDR3 DNA: TGTGCCAGCAGCCTCTTGCGGGTGGGCACTGAAGCTTTCTTT. This translates into CASSLLRVGTEAFF. The V gene is TRBV14, the J gene TRBJ1-1; no reliable D call. The CDR3 extends over 14 amino acids. The V end lost 4 bases, the J end lost 4 bases, and 13 bases lay between the germline ends. The germline V gene has CDR1 SGHDN and CDR2 FVKESK.

The V call is TRBV10-3, the J call TRBJ2-7; 9 positions agree with TRBD2. V lost 5 bases and J lost 0; bases outside the gene matches: 2. Germline CDR1 reads ENHRY; CDR2 reads SYGVKD. The CDR3 covers 14 residues. The chain's CDR3 is CAISSSGNSYEQYF. DNA for the CDR3: TGTGCCATCAGTTCTAGCGGGAACTCCTACGAGCAGTACTTC.

The sample holds a few counts of this clone. This chain links TRBV7-2 with TRBJ2-7, with 8 nucleotides matching TRBD1. The germline gives CDR1 SGHTA, CDR2 FQGNSA. The V gene end was trimmed by 5 bases and the J gene end by 0 bases; junction bases not matched to a gene: 6. The CDR3 spans 15 residues. This CDR3 is CASSTDRGPSYEQYF. In nucleotides, the CDR3 is TGTGCCAGCAGCACCGACAGGGGTCCCTCCTACGAGCAGTACTTC.

This rearrangement joins TRBV5-5 to TRBJ1-6; no clear D. This CDR3 has 13 amino acids. CDR1 and CDR2 from the germline V gene are SGHKS and YYEKEE (reference sequence). Deletions cut 0 bases from V and 10 bases from J, with 8 bases between. This chain's CDR3 is CASSLAEGSPLHF. DNA of the CDR3: TGTGCCAGCAGCTTGGCCGAGGGCTCACCCCTCCACTTT.

The gene calls are TRBV5-1 and TRBJ1-2; 9 nucleotides match TRBD1. CDR1 SGHRS and CDR2 YFSETQ come from the germline V gene. Losses at the gene ends were 5 bases for V and 4 bases for J; bases not matched to a gene: 9. The length of the CDR3 is 15 residues. CDR3 coding DNA: TGCGCCAGCAGTCTTATACAGGGGGCCGGCTATGGCTACACCTTC. This codes for CASSLIQGAGYGYTF.

The rearrangement links TRBV4-1 to TRBJ1-5; D possibly corresponds to TRBD1 (5 bases). The germline V gene encodes CDR1 MGHRA and CDR2 YSYEKL. V lost 1 base, J lost 3 bases, and 13 bases lay in between. The CDR3 consists of 16 residues. For the CDR3, the DNA is TGCGCCAGCAGCCAAGGCGGGGGGGGACTCAATCAGCCCCAGCATTTT. Its translation: CASSQGGGGLNQPQHF.

The chain links TRBV6-4 to TRBJ1-1, with a tentative D call TRBD1 (5 bases). V was clipped by 8 bases and J by 2 bases, with 12 bases between them. Germline V lookup: CDR1 MRHNA, CDR2 SNTAGT. The CDR3 contains 13 residues. In DNA form, the CDR3 reads TGTGCCAGCGGTATTGACAGAAACACTGAAGCTTTCTTT. Amino acid sequence: CASGIDRNTEAFF.